The next 25 T cell receptor beta chains were all read from a single sample in a study of T cells in Graves' hyperthyroidism and ophthalmopathy. From RNA transcripts, TCR beta CDR3 regions were amplified. First-round RT-PCR targeting the TCR CDR3 was performed with the HTBI primer set. TCRdb passed the multiplex PCR reads through MiXCR, listing each CDR3 protein once. The table lists about 620,000 distinct CDR3 sequences, 15% to 20% of them singletons. Specimen: blood. All receptors come from a woman aged 30 to 39 with Graves' hyperthyroidism.

This clonotype was observed at least ten times. The chain recombines TRBV28 with TRBJ2-7, with D possibly TRBD1 on 7 matching bases. Germline V gene sequence: CDR1 MDHEN, CDR2 SYDVKM. The CDR3 runs to 17 residues. Between the trimmed V and J ends, which lost 2 bases and 7 bases, there was a span of 24 bases. The CDR3, as DNA: TGTGCCAGCAGTTTAAGAGGTGTGGCAGGGGGGTTGGTTGAGCAGTACTTC. This translates into CASSLRGVAGGLVEQYF.

This CDR3 reads CASSLGDRGWEQYF. CDR3 bases: TGCGCCAGCAGCTTGGGGGACAGGGGATGGGAGCAGTACTTC. The chain couples TRBV5-1 to TRBJ2-7; 10 nucleotides agree with TRBD1. Germline V gene lookup returns CDR1 SGHRS and CDR2 YFSETQ. This CDR3 contains 14 residues. The ends lost 0 bases at V and 7 bases at J; junction bases unmatched: 4.

This clonotype was found many times. The chain combines TRBV30 with TRBJ1-6, with 7 bases that match TRBD1. CDR1 and CDR2 from the germline V gene are GTSNPN and SVGIG (reference sequence). The CDR3 covers 14 residues. The J segment lost 9 bases and the V segment lost 0 bases, leaving 5 bases of the junction unmatched. The chain's CDR3 is CAWSVGQVSSPLHF. Here the CDR3 DNA reads TGTGCCTGGAGTGTTGGACAGGTCTCTTCACCCCTCCACTTT.

Concerning this clonotype: Given a much more abundant clone one base away, this may be a read error. The V and J genes are TRBV5-1 and TRBJ2-1; 10 bases match TRBD2. The CDR3 spans 15 residues. The V segment lost 2 bases and the J segment 8 bases; nucleotides outside the gene matches: 7. Germline V gene sequence: CDR1 SGHRS, CDR2 YFSETQ. CDR3 in amino acids: CASSFLAGAGDEQFF. The CDR3 DNA sequence: TGCGCCAGCAGCTTCCTAGCGGGAGCCGGCGATGAGCAGTTCTTC.

This clonotype was counted ten times or more. J is TRBJ1-5 and V is TRBV12-3 or TRBV12-4; D may be TRBD1 (5 bases). Trimming pared 6 bases from V and 0 bases from J, leaving 12 bases between. CDR3 size: 15 residues. The CDR3 DNA is TGTGCCAGCAGCCCAGGGCTATATAGCAATCAGCCCCAGCATTTT. This translates into CASSPGLYSNQPQHF.

Details on this clonotype: The junction shows a germline mismatch at one end, possibly a read error. The chain recombines TRBV3-1 with TRBJ2-5; the D gene is possibly TRBD1 (6 bases). This CDR3 has 16 residues. Looked up from germline, CDR1 is LGHDT and CDR2 is YNNKEL (reference sequence). The DNA for the CDR3 is TGTGCCAGCAGCCAAGATGGGGGCCCGTGGCAAGAGTCCCAGTACTTC. Translated, it gives CASSQDGGPWQESQYF.

V usage is TRBV7-8 and J usage is TRBJ1-1; weak D call: TRBD1 (5 bases). Trimming removed 3 bases from V and 6 bases from J, with 14 bases in between. There are 14 residues in the CDR3. Germline CDR1 reads SGHVS; CDR2 reads FQNEAQ. Here the CDR3 DNA reads TGTGCCAGCAGCTTCGGGCGGGTAGGGGCTGAAGCTTTCTTT. Protein: CASSFGRVGAEAFF. The whole variable domain, filled in from reference TRBV7-8 and TRBJ1-1, reads GAGVSQSPRYKVAKRGQDVALRCDPISGHVSLFWYQQALGQGPEFLTYFQNEAQLDKSGLPSDRFFAERPEGSVSTLKIQRTQQEDSAVYLCASSFGRVGAEAFFGQGTRLTVV.

This clonotype was counted a few times. This rearrangement joins TRBV24-1 to TRBJ2-1; D is uncertain. With 1 base removed from V and 6 bases from J, the gap between germline ends came to 12 bases. The V gene's germline CDR1 is KGHDR and CDR2 SFDVKD. The CDR3 is 15 amino acids. The CDR3 region is CATSDFGKASNEQFF. CDR3 DNA sequence: TGTGCCACCAGTGATTTCGGCAAAGCAAGCAATGAGCAGTTCTTC.

This clonotype was found many times. This rearrangement joins TRBV5-1 to TRBJ1-4; 7 bases line up with TRBD1. V dropped 0 bases and J dropped 8; count of bases not matched to a gene: 4. The V gene's germline CDR1 is SGHRS and CDR2 YFSETQ. The CDR3 contains 14 residues. DNA for the CDR3: TGCGCCAGCAGCTTGGGACAGGGAGGCGAAAAACTGTTTTTT. Translating gives CASSLGQGGEKLFF.

A remark on this clonotype: A much larger clone lies a single base off, so this may be a read error. This chain links TRBV5-1 with TRBJ2-1; TRBD2 is a possible D gene (6 bases). The germline V gene has CDR1 SGHRS and CDR2 YFSETQ. This CDR3 comprises 18 residues. CDR3 sequence: CASSPEGYFHSLYNERFF. The CDR3 nucleotides read TGCGCCAGCAGCCCGGAGGGCTACTTTCACTCCCTATACAATGAGCGGTTCTTC.

Ten or more counts support this clonotype. V usage is TRBV4-1 and J usage is TRBJ2-7; TRBD1 is a possible D gene (6 bases). This CDR3 region has 11 residues. Trimming removed 2 bases from V and 10 bases from J, with 9 bases in between. CDR1 MGHRA and CDR2 YSYEKL come from the germline V gene. The CDR3 region has the DNA TGCGCCAGCAGCCAAACGGGACATCAGTACTTC. This translates into CASSQTGHQYF.

This clonotype was picked up many times. The V call is TRBV18, the J call TRBJ2-1, with D tentatively TRBD2 (6 bases). The CDR3 has 14 residues. Trimming took 4 bases from V and 8 from J, leaving 15 bases between them. The V gene's germline CDR1 is KGHSH and CDR2 LQKENI. The CDR3 bases are TGTGCCAGCTCACTGGGACTGGAGGGCGATGAGCAGTTCTTC. Its translation is CASSLGLEGDEQFF.

This rearrangement joins TRBV6-2 or TRBV6-3 to TRBJ2-2; 13 positions agree with TRBD2. The ends lost 5 bases at V and 5 bases at J; junction bases unmatched: 5. The germline V gene encodes CDR1 MNHEY and CDR2 SVGEGT. The CDR3 consists of 16 residues. CDR3 loop: CASSILAGGPTGELFF. The CDR3, as DNA: TGTGCCAGCAGTATACTAGCGGGAGGGCCTACCGGGGAGCTGTTTTTT.

The chain recombines TRBV20-1 with TRBJ1-5; 11 bases line up with TRBD1. V dropped 4 bases and J dropped 4; count of bases not matched to a gene: 3. Looked up from germline, CDR1 is DFQATT and CDR2 is SNEGSKA (reference sequence). The CDR3 consists of 14 residues. Here the CDR3 reads CSAIRDRGNQPQHF. The DNA of the CDR3 is TGCAGTGCTATCCGGGACAGGGGGAATCAGCCCCAGCATTTT.

This rearrangement joins TRBV19 to TRBJ2-1; D call uncertain. Trimming removed 5 bases at V and 2 bases at J, with 4 bases between. Germline loops: CDR1 LNHDA, CDR2 SQIVND (reference sequence). The CDR3 spans 12 residues. CDR3 sequence (DNA): TGTGCCAGTAGTGCTACCTACAATGAGCAGTTCTTC. It encodes CASSATYNEQFF.

In this sample, this clonotype turned up many times. This chain uses TRBV3-1 with TRBJ1-3, with no clear D. The CDR3 is 14 amino acids. Trimming shortened V by 4 bases and J by 0 bases, and 7 bases separated the two germline ends. Germline CDR1 LGHDT, CDR2 YNNKEL (reference sequence). The chain's CDR3 is CASSLGISGNTIYF. As DNA, the CDR3 is TGTGCCAGCAGCCTGGGCATCTCTGGAAACACCATATATTTT.

The chain carries TRBV9 and TRBJ2-1, with D perhaps TRBD1 (6 bases). This CDR3 has 15 residues. Germline assignment: CDR1 SGDLS and CDR2 YYNGEE. V was clipped by 0 bases and J by 5 bases, with 12 bases between them. CDR3: CASSVEGDTNNEQFF. CDR3 nucleotides: TGTGCCAGCAGCGTAGAGGGGGATACAAACAATGAGCAGTTCTTC.

V gene TRBV9 combines with J gene TRBJ1-3; D is uncertain. This CDR3 has 15 residues. Deletions cut 4 bases from V and 7 bases from J, with 18 bases between. Germline lookup yields CDR1 SGDLS and CDR2 YYNGEE. In DNA, the CDR3 is TGTGCCAGCAGCCTCCCGCCCGGTGGTCTGAACACCATATATTTT. Translation gives CASSLPPGGLNTIYF.

The CDR3 DNA follows: TGTGCCAGCAGTTACGCCGGGACAGCCTCCTACGAGCAGTTCTTC. Its protein is CASSYAGTASYEQFF. The chain carries TRBV6-5 and TRBJ2-7, with 7 bases that match TRBD1. The J call may be faulty, since TRBJ2-1 better matches the DNA end. Germline V gene lookup returns CDR1 MNHEY and CDR2 SVGAGI. This CDR3 is built from 15 residues.

In this sample, this clonotype turned up many times. This chain connects TRBV7-9 to TRBJ2-7; no clear D. With 3 bases removed from V and 3 bases from J, the gap between germline ends came to 9 bases. The germline V gene has CDR1 SEHNR and CDR2 FQNEAQ (reference sequence). CDR3 length: 13 amino acids. DNA of the CDR3: TGTGCCAGCAGCTTTTCGGAGAGCTACGAGCAGTACTTC. Translated: CASSFSESYEQYF.

This clonotype was seen ten or more times. The chain uses TRBV20-1 and TRBJ2-1; 9 positions match TRBD2. Looked up from germline, CDR1 is DFQATT and CDR2 is SNEGSKA (reference sequence). Germline trimming cut 6 bases from V and 0 bases from J; bases unmatched to any gene: 6. CDR3 length: 15 residues. The CDR3 sequence is CSALLAGSSYNEQFF. CDR3 nucleotides: TGCAGTGCGCTACTAGCGGGTAGCTCCTACAATGAGCAGTTCTTC.

The chain combines TRBV28 with TRBJ2-1, with 9 positions matching TRBD2. CDR1 is MDHEN and CDR2 is SYDVKM in the germline V gene. V shed 11 bases, J shed 15 bases, and the junction held 26 bases outside the gene matches. This CDR3 has 16 residues. The CDR3 region is CASLGASGAPFGGWFF. The CDR3 nucleotides read TGTGCCTCCTTAGGGGCTAGCGGGGCACCCTTCGGCGGGTGGTTCTTC. The full variable domain, its missing parts supplied by reference TRBV28 and TRBJ2-1, is DVKVTQSSRYLVKRTGEKVFLECVQDMDHENMFWYRQDPGLGLRLIYFSYDVKMKEKGDIPEGYSVSREKKERFSLILESASTNQTSMYLCASLGASGAPFGGWFFGPGTRLTVL.

This clonotype has at least ten counts. The chain couples TRBV6-1 to TRBJ1-3, with a weak D call TRBD1 (6 bases). V shed 7 bases and J shed 2 bases, with 12 bases lying between them. Germline V gene sequence: CDR1 MNHNS, CDR2 SASEGT. The CDR3 is made up of 14 amino acids. CDR3: CASKWGRTGNTIYF. Written as DNA, the CDR3 is TGTGCCAGCAAATGGGGGCGGACTGGAAACACCATATATTTT.

The chain combines TRBV7-9 with TRBJ2-1; D uncertain. Germline-derived CDR1 and CDR2 are SEHNR and FQNEAQ (reference sequence). CDR3 length: 12 residues. Trimming shortened V by 1 base and J by 10 bases, and 8 bases separated the two germline ends. The CDR3 spells CASSLVPNEQFF. The CDR3 DNA sequence: TGTGCCAGCAGCTTAGTACCTAACGAGCAGTTCTTC.

This clonotype was picked up many times. CDR3 in DNA: TGTGCCAGCGCCAAAGAGGTCGGGGCGCCATACAATGAGCAGTTCTTC. Amino acid sequence: CASAKEVGAPYNEQFF. J is TRBJ2-1 and V is TRBV12-3 or TRBV12-4; possibly TRBD1 or TRBD2 for D (5 bases each). V lost 8 bases and J lost 4, with 21 bases in between. This CDR3 region has 16 residues.